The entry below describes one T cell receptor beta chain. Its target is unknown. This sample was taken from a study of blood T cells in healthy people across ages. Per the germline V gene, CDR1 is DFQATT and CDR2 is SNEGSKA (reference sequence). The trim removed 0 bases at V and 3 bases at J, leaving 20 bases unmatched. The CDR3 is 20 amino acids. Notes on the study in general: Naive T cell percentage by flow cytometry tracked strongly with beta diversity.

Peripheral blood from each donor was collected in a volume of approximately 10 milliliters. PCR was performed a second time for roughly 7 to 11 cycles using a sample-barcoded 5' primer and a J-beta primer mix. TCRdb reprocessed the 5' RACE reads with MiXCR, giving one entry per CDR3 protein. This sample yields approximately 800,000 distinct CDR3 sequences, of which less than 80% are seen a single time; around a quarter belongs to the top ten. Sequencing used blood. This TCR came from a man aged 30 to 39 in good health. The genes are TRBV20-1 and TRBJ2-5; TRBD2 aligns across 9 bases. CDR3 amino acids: CSARDLENIGLAGYKETQYF. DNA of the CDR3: TGCAGTGCTAGAGATTTGGAGAATATAGGGCTAGCGGGGTACAAAGAGACCCAGTACTTC.